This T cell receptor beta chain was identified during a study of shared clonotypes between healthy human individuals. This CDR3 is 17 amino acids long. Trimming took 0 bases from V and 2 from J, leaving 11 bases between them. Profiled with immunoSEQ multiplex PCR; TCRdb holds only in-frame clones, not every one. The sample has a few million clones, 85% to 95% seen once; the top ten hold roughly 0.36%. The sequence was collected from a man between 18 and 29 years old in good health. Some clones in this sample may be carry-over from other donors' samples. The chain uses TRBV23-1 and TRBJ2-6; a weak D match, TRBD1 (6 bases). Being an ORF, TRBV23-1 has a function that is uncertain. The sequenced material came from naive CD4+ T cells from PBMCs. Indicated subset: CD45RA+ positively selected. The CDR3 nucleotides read TGCGCCAGCAGTCAATCGTGGGCAGGGGCTGGGGCCAACGTCCTGACTTTC. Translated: CASSQSWAGAGANVLTF.